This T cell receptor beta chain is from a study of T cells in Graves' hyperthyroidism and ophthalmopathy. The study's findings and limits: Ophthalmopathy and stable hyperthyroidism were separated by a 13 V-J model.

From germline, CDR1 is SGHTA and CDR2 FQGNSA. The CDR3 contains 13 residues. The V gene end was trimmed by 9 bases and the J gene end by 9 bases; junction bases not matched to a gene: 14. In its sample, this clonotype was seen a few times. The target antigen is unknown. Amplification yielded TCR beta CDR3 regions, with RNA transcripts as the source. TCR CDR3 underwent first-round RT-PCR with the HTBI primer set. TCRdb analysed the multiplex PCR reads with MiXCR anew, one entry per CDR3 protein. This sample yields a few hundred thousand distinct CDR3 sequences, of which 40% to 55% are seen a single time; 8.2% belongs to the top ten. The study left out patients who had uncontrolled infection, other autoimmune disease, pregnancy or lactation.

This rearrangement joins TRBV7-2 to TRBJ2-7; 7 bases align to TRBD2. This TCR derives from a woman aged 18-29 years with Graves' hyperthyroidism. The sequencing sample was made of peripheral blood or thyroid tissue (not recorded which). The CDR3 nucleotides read TGTGCCAGTCAGTCTAGCGGAGCAATCGGGCAGTACTTC. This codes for CASQSSGAIGQYF.